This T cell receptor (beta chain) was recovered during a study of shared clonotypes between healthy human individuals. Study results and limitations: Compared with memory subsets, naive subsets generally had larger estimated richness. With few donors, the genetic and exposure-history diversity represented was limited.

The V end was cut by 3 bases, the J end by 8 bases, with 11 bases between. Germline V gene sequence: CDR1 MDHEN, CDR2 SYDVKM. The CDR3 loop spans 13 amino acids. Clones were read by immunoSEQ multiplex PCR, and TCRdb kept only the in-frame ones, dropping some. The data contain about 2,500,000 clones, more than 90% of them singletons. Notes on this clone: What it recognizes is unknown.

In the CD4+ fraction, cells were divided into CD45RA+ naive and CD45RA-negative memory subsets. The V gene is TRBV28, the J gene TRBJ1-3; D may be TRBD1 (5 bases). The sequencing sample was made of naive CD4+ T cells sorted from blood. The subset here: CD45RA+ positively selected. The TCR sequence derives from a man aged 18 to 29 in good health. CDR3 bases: TGTGCCAGCAGTTTGTCGGGGCCAGACACCATATATTTT. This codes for CASSLSGPDTIYF.